What follows are 11 T cell receptor beta chains derived from one specimen sequenced in a study of cytomegalovirus exposure and HLA in healthy donors. The PCR contained 60 Vbeta and 13 Jbeta primers. The assay was immunoSEQ multiplex PCR, and TCRdb's table has in-frame clones only and misses some. The sample has approximately 130,000 clones; around four fifths are singletons. Sequenced input: PBMCs. These TCRs come from a man aged 40-49 years in good health and CMV-seronegative.

This rearrangement joins TRBV5-1 to TRBJ2-3, with 14 bases matching TRBD2. CDR3 length equals 16 residues. Germline CDR1 and CDR2: SGHRS and YFSETQ. Losses at the gene ends were 5 bases for V and 5 bases for J; bases not matched to a gene: 7. The CDR3 DNA is TGCGCCAGCAGTCGGACTAGCGGGGGGACGCAAGATACGCAGTATTTT. Amino acid sequence: CASSRTSGGTQDTQYF.

The chain carries TRBV4-3 and TRBJ2-1; 9 positions agree with TRBD1. V trimming: 5 bases; J trimming: 4 bases; junction bases outside the gene matches: 12. This CDR3 is built from 17 residues. CDR1 LGHNA and CDR2 YSLEER come from the germline V gene. The CDR3: CASSYSSTGGGYNEQFF. In DNA form, the CDR3 reads TGCGCCAGCAGCTACTCCTCGACAGGGGGAGGGTACAATGAGCAGTTCTTC.

V and J are TRBV27 and TRBJ2-1, with TRBD1 as a possible D gene (6 bases). The germline gives CDR1 MNHEY, CDR2 SMNVEV (reference sequence). V was cut by 4 bases and J by 3 bases, with 10 bases left in between. The CDR3 covers 14 residues. Here the CDR3 DNA reads TGTGCCAGCAGTTCACCGGACAGCTACAATGAGCAGTTCTTC. Amino acids: CASSSPDSYNEQFF.

The chain is built from TRBV11-3 and TRBJ2-1; D might be TRBD2 (6 bases). Germline V gene data show CDR1 as SGHNT and CDR2 as YENEEA. The V end lost 5 bases, the J end lost 12 bases, and 14 bases lay between the germline ends. The CDR3 spans 12 residues. CDR3: CASSRTEEGQFF. In DNA form, the CDR3 reads TGTGCCAGCAGCCGTACTGAGGAGGGGCAGTTCTTC.

The chain is built from TRBV6-4 and TRBJ1-1; D not certain. Germline V gene data show CDR1 as MRHNA and CDR2 as SNTAGT. Trimming took 10 bases from V and 5 from J, leaving 23 bases between them. The CDR3 has 15 amino acids. The CDR3 DNA follows: TGTGCCAACATCTCACCACAAGTGACGGGGACTGAAGCTTTCTTT. This translates into CANISPQVTGTEAFF.

This rearrangement joins TRBV6-5 to TRBJ1-4, with D tentatively TRBD1 (6 bases). V was shortened by 2 bases and J by 3 bases, with 10 bases between the two germline ends. Germline CDR1 reads MNHEY; CDR2 reads SVGAGI. The CDR3 runs to 15 residues. CDR3 sequence: CASSYGGSANEKLFF. The CDR3 DNA reads TGTGCCAGCAGTTACGGGGGCTCGGCTAATGAAAAACTGTTTTTT.

The rearrangement links TRBV29-1 to TRBJ1-1, with TRBD1 matching over 7 bases. Unmatched junction bases numbered 2, after V lost 7 bases and J lost 0 bases. Germline CDR1 SQVTM, CDR2 ANQGSEA. CDR3 length: 12 residues. CDR3 sequence: CSGGQMNTEAFF. CDR3 in DNA: TGCAGCGGGGGACAGATGAACACTGAAGCTTTCTTT.

This chain links TRBV5-4 with TRBJ2-7, with D uncertain. CDR1 is SGHNT, CDR2 YYREEE, per germline (reference sequence). Trimming cost V 4 bases and J 3 bases, with 11 bases left between them. This CDR3 comprises 13 residues. DNA for the CDR3: TGTGCCAGCAGCCCACATTCGGGCTACGAGCAGTACTTC. As protein: CASSPHSGYEQYF.

The rearrangement joins TRBV11-2 to TRBJ2-5; possible D gene TRBD2, 6 bases. Deletions cut 5 bases from V and 5 bases from J, with 18 bases between. This CDR3 has 15 residues. Germline CDR1 is SGHAT and CDR2 is FQNNGV. CDR3 sequence reads: CASSPPVRRGETQYF. The CDR3 DNA sequence: TGTGCCAGCAGCCCCCCAGTCCGCCGGGGGGAGACCCAGTACTTC.

The chain recombines TRBV10-3 with TRBJ1-1, with 7 bases fitting TRBD1. J lost 0 bases, V lost 4 bases, and 2 bases had no gene match. The CDR3 runs to 14 residues. Germline V lookup: CDR1 ENHRY, CDR2 SYGVKD. CDR3 DNA sequence: TGTGCCATCAGTGCAGGGGGAATGAACACTGAAGCTTTCTTT. Amino acid sequence: CAISAGGMNTEAFF.

The chain couples TRBV5-8 to TRBJ2-5; TRBD2 matches 10 bases. V shed 0 bases, J shed 3 bases, and the junction held 5 bases outside the gene matches. CDR1 is SGHTS, CDR2 YDEGEE, per germline. CDR3 size: 16 residues. For the CDR3, the DNA is TGTGCCAGCAGCTTGGGACTACTAGCGGGGAAAGAGACCCAGTACTTC. This codes for CASSLGLLAGKETQYF. The variable domain in full, completed from reference TRBV5-8 and TRBJ2-5, reads EAGVTQSPTHLIKTRGQQATLRCSPISGHTSVYWYQQALGLGLQFLLWYDEGEERNRGNFPPRFSGRQFPNYSSELNVNALELEDSALYLCASSLGLLAGKETQYFGPGTRLLVL.